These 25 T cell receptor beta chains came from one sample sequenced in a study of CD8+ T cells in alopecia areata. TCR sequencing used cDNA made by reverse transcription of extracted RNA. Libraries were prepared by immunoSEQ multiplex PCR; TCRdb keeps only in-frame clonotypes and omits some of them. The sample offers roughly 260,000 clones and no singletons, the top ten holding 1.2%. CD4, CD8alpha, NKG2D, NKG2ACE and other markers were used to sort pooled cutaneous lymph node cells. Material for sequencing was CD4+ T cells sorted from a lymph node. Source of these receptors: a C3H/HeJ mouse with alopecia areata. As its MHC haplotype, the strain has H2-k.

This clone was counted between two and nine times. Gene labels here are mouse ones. CDR3 bases read: TGCACCTGCAGTGCTCTGGATAACTATGCT. It specifies CTCSALDNYA. The full CDR3 is CTCSALDNYAEQFF. The chain links TRBV1 to TRBJ2-1, with no clear D. Read data end 4 residues before the CDR3 end; the end is taken from the germline J gene. V was clipped by 3 bases and J by 0 bases, with 6 bases between them. The CDR3 spans 14 residues. The germline V gene has CDR1 NSQYPW and CDR2 LRSPGD (reference sequence).

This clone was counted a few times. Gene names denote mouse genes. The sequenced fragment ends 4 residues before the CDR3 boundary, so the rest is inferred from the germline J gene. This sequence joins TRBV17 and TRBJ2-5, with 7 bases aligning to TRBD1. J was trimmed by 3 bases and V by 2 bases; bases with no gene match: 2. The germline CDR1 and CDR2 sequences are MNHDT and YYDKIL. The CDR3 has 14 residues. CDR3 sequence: CASSRWDRQDTQYF. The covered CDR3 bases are TGTGCTAGCAGTAGATGGGACAGACAAGAC.

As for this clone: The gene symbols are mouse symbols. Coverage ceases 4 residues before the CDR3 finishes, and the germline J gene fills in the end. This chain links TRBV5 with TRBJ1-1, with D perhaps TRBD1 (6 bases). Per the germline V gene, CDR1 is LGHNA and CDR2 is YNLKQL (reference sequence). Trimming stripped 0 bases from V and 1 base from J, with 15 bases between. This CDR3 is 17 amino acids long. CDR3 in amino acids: CASSQDKAWDKNTEVFF. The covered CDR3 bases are TGTGCCAGCAGCCAAGATAAGGCTTGGGACAAAAACACA.

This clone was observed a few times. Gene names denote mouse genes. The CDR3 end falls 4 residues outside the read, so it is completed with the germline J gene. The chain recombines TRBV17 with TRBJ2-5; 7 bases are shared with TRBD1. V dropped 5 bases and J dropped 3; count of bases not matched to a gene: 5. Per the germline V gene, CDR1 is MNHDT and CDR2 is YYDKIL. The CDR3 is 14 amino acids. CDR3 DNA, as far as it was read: TGTGCTAGCAGTTCCGGGACAGTTCAAGAC. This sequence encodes CASSSGTVQD. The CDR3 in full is CASSSGTVQDTQYF.

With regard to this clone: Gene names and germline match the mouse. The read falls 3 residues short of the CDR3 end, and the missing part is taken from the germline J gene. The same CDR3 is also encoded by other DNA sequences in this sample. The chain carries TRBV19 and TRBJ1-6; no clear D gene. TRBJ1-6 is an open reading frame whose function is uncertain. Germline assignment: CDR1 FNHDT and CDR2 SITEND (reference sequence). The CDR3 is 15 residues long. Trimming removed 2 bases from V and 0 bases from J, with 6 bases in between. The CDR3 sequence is CASSIGDSYNSPLYF. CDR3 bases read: TGTGCCAGCAGTATTGGGGATTCCTATAATTCGCCC.

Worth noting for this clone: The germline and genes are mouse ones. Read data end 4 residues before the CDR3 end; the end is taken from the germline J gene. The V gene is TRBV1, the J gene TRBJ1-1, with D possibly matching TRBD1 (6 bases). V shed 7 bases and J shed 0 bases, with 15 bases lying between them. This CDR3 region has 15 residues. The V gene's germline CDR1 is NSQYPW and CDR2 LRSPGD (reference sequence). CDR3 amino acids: CTCTHRDNSNTEVFF. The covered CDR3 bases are TGCACCTGCACTCACCGGGACAACTCAAACACA.

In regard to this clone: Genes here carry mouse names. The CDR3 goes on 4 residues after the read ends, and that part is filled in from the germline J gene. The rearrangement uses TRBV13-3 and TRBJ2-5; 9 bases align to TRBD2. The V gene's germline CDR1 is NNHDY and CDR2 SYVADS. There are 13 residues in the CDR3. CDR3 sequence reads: CASSSGLGDTQYF. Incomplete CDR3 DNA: TGTGCCAGCAGTTCGGGACTGGGAGAC.

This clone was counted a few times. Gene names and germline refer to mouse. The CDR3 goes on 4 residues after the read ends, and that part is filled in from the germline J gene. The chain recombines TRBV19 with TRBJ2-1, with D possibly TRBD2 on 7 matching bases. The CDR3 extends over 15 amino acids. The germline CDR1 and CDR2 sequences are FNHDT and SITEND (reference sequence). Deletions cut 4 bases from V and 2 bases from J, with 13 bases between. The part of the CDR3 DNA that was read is TGTGCCAGCAGTCCGGGGGGCGCCGACTATGCT. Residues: CASSPGGADYA. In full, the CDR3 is CASSPGGADYAEQFF.

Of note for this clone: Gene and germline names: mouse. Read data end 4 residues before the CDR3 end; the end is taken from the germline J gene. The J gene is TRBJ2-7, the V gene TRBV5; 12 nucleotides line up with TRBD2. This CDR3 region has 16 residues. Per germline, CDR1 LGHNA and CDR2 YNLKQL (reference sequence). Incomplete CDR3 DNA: TGTGCCAGCAGCCCCTCTCCCGGGACTGGGGGGTAT. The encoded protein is CASSPSPGTGGY. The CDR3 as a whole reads CASSPSPGTGGYEQYF.

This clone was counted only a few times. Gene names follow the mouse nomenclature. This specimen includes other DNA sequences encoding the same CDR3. The CDR3 region is CAWSLRGSQNTLYF. The CDR3 DNA, read in part, is TGTGCCTGGAGTCTAAGGGGGAGTCAAAAC. The chain employs TRBV31 and TRBJ2-4; D perhaps matches TRBD1 (6 bases). The read gets to within 4 residues of the CDR3 end, and the germline J gene fills in the rest. Trimming took 0 bases from V and 0 from J, leaving 7 bases between them. The CDR3 runs 14 residues. Germline values: CDR1 GKSSPN, CDR2 SITVG.

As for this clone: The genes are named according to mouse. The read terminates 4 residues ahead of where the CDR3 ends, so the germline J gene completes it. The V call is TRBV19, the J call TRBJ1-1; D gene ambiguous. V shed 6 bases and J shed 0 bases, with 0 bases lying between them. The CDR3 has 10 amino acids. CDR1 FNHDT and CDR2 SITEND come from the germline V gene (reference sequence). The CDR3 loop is CASKNTEVFF. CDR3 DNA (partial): TGTGCCAGCAAGAACACA.

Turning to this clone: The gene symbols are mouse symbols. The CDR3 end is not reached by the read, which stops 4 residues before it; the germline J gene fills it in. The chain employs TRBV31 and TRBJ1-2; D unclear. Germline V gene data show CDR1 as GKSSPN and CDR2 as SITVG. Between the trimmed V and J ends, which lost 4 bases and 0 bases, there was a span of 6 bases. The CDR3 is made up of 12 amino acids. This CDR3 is CAWTKTNSDYTF. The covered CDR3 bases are TGTGCCTGGACAAAAACAAACTCC.

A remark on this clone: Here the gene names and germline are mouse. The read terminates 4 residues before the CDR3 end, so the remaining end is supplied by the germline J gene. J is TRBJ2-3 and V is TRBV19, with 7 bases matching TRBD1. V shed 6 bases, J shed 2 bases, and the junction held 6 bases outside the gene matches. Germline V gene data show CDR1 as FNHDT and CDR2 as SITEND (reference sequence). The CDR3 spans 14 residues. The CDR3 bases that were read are TGTGCCAGCAAAGAACAGGGGTCTGCAGAA. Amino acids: CASKEQGSAE. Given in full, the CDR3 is CASKEQGSAETLYF.

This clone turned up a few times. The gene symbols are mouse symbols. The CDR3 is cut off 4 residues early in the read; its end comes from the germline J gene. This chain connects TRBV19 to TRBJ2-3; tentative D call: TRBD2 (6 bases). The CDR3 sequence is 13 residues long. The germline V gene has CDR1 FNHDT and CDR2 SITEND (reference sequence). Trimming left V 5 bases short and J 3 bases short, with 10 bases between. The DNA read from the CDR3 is TGTGCCAGCAGGGGGGGTGGAGCAGAA. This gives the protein CASRGGGAE. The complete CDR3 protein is CASRGGGAETLYF.

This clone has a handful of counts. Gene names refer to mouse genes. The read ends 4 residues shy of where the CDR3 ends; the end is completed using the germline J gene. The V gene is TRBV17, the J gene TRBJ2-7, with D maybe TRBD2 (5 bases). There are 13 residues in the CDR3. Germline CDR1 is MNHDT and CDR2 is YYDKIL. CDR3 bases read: TGTGCTAGCAGTAGCCTGGGCCCGAAT. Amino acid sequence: CASSSLGPN. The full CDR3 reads CASSSLGPNEQYF.

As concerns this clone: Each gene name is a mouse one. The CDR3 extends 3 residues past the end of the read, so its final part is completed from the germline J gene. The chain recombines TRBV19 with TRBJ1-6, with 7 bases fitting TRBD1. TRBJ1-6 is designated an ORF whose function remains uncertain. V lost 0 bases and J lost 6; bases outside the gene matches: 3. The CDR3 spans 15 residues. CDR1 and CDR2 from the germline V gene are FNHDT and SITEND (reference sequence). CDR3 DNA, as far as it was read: TGTGCCAGCAGTATAGAGGGGGCGCCTAATTCGCCC. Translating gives CASSIEGAPNSP. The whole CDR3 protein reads CASSIEGAPNSPLYF.

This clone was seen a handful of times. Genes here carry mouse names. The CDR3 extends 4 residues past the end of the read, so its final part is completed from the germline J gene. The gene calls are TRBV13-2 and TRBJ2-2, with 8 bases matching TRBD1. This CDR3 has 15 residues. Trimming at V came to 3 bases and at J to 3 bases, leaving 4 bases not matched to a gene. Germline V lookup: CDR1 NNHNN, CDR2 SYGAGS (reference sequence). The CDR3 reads CASGGLTGDTGQLYF. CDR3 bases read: TGTGCCAGCGGTGGCCTGACAGGGGACACCGGG.

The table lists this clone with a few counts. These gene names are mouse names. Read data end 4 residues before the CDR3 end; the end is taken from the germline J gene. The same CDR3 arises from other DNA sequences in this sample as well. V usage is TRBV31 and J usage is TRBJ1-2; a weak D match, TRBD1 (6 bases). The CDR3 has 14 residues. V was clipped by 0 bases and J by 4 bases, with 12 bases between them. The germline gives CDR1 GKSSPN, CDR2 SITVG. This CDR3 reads CAWSLGGAGSDYTF. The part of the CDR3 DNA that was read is TGTGCCTGGAGTCTAGGGGGGGCAGGCTCC.

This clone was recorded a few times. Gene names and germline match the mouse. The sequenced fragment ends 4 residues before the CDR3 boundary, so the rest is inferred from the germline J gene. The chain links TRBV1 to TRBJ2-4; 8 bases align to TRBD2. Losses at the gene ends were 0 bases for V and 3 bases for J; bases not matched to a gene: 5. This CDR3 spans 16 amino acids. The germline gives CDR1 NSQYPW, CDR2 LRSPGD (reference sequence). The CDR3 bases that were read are TGCACCTGCAGTGCAGACACTGGGGGCTACCAAAAC. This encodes CTCSADTGGYQN. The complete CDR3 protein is CTCSADTGGYQNTLYF.

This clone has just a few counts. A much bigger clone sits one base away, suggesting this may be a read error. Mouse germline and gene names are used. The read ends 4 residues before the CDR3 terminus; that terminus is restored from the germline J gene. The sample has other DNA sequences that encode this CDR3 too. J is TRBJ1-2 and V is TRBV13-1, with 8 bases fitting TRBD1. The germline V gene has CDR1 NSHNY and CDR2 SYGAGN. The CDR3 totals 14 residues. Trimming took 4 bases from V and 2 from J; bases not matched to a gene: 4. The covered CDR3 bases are TGTGCCAGCAGTCCAGGGGGCGCGAACTCC. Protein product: CASSPGGANS. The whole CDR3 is CASSPGGANSDYTF.

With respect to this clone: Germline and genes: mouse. CDR3 bases read: TGTGCCAGCAGCCATTGGGCT. It codes for CASSHWA. From start to end, the CDR3 is CASSHWAEQFF. The chain combines TRBV5 with TRBJ2-1; D unresolved. Read sequence stops 4 residues before the CDR3 end, and the germline J gene provides the missing end. The CDR3 has 11 residues. Germline V gene lookup returns CDR1 LGHNA and CDR2 YNLKQL (reference sequence).

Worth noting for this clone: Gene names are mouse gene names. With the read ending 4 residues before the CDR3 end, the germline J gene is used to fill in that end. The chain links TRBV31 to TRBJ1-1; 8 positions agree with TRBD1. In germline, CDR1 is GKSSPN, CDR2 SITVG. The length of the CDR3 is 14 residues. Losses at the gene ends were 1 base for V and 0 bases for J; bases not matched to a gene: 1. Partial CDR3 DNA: TGTGCCTGGAGTCGGGGACAGGCAAACACA. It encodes CAWSRGQANT. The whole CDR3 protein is CAWSRGQANTEVFF.

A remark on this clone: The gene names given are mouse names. The CDR3 loop reads CASSDASGQTNSDYTF. CDR3 bases read: TGTGCCAGCAGTGATGCATCGGGACAGACAAACTCC. The chain employs TRBV13-1 and TRBJ1-2; TRBD1 agrees at 7 bases. The CDR3 extends 4 residues past the end of the read, so its final part is completed from the germline J gene. This CDR3 contains 16 residues. Germline CDR1 and CDR2: NSHNY and SYGAGN. Unmatched junction bases numbered 5, after V lost 0 bases and J lost 0 bases.

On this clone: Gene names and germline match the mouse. The CDR3 reads CASSIYWGNTGQLYF. Incomplete CDR3 DNA: TGTGCCAGCAGTATTTACTGGGGTAACACCGGG. The genes are TRBV19 and TRBJ2-2, with 7 bases aligning to TRBD2. The read halts 4 residues ahead of the CDR3 end, with the missing end drawn from the germline J gene. With 2 bases clipped from V and 2 bases from J, the junction kept 3 bases outside the gene matches. CDR1 is FNHDT, CDR2 SITEND, per germline (reference sequence). The CDR3 totals 15 residues.

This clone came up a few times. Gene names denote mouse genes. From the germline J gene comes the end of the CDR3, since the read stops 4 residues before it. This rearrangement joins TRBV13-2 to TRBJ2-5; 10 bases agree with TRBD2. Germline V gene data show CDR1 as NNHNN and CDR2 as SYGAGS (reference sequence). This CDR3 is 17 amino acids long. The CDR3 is CASGDARTGGERDTQYF. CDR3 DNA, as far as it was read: TGTGCCAGCGGTGACGCTAGGACTGGGGGCGAGAGGGAC.